The 13 T cell receptor beta chains presented below share a single source sample, sequenced in a study of shared clonotypes between healthy human individuals. Produced via immunoSEQ multiplex PCR; TCRdb's table is partial and in-frame only. The sample yields 2 million to 2.5 million clones, 90% to 95% seen once. The material sequenced was naive CD4+ T cells from PBMCs. Subset denoted: CD45RA+ positively selected. These receptors originate from a man between 18 and 29 years old in good health. Some clones in this sample may be carry-over from other donors' samples.

The gene calls are TRBV27 and TRBJ1-1; D perhaps matches TRBD1 (5 bases). The V gene lost 2 bases and the J gene lost 1 base, with 11 bases spanning the gap. Per germline, CDR1 MNHEY and CDR2 SMNVEV (reference sequence). The CDR3 contains 15 residues. The CDR3 DNA reads TGTGCCAGCAGTTTAAGCGCGGGGCCGAACACTGAAGCTTTCTTT. It encodes CASSLSAGPNTEAFF.

The V and J genes are TRBV5-6 and TRBJ2-1; D is unclear. The germline V and J ends were trimmed by 4 bases and 5 bases, with 10 bases remaining between them. Germline V CDR1 and CDR2: SGHDT, YYEEEE. The CDR3 covers 13 residues. The DNA for the CDR3 is TGTGCCAGCAGCCCTCTGGGGAACAATGAGCAGTTCTTC. Residues: CASSPLGNNEQFF. The entire variable domain, with the rest obtained from reference TRBV5-6 and TRBJ2-1, is as follows: DAGVTQSPTHLIKTRGQQVTLRCSPKSGHDTVSWYQQALGQGPQFIFQYYEEEERQRGNFPDRFSGHQFPNYSSELNVNALLLGDSALYLCASSPLGNNEQFFGPGTRLTVL.

The chain has TRBV19 and TRBJ2-7, with D perhaps TRBD2 (5 bases). This CDR3 region has 11 residues. The V end lost 9 bases, the J end lost 4 bases, and 10 bases lay between the germline ends. Per germline, CDR1 LNHDA and CDR2 SQIVND (reference sequence). Here the CDR3 reads CASTRTYEQYF. CDR3 nucleotide sequence: TGTGCCAGCACTCGGACTTACGAGCAGTACTTC.

The V gene is TRBV11-3, the J gene TRBJ2-3; D is uncertain. The CDR3 contains 13 residues. CDR1 and CDR2 (germline): SGHNT, YENEEA. Trimming removed 5 bases from V and 3 bases from J, with 9 bases in between. CDR3 region: CASSPRATDTQYF. The CDR3 DNA sequence: TGTGCCAGCAGCCCCCGGGCGACAGATACGCAGTATTTT.

The chain recombines TRBV9 with TRBJ1-4; D possibly corresponds to TRBD1 (5 bases). The V gene lost 3 bases and the J gene lost 0 bases, with 12 bases spanning the gap. Germline CDR1 is SGDLS and CDR2 is YYNGEE. The CDR3 covers 16 residues. Here the CDR3 reads CASSARGIATNEKLFF. The CDR3 bases are TGTGCCAGCAGCGCTCGGGGGATTGCAACTAATGAAAAACTGTTTTTT.

This chain links TRBV27 with TRBJ2-7; tentative D call: TRBD1 (6 bases). Trimming removed 6 bases at V and 3 bases at J, with 18 bases between. Germline V gene data show CDR1 as MNHEY and CDR2 as SMNVEV (reference sequence). This CDR3 comprises 15 residues. The CDR3 sequence: CASSHRSTGHYEQYF. CDR3 sequence (DNA): TGTGCCAGCAGCCACAGAAGTACAGGGCACTACGAGCAGTACTTC.

The chain couples TRBV7-3 to TRBJ2-1; TRBD2 matches 10 bases. V lost 5 bases, J lost 7 bases, and 8 bases stayed unmatched. Germline V gene lookup returns CDR1 SGHTA and CDR2 FQGTGA. The CDR3 consists of 15 residues. CDR3 region: CASSLQGTSVNEQFF. CDR3 nucleotides: TGTGCCAGCAGCCTCCAAGGGACTAGCGTAAATGAGCAGTTCTTC.

The chain combines TRBV5-1 with TRBJ2-5; 7 bases agree with TRBD1. J gave up 0 bases and V 4 bases, and 6 bases lay outside the gene matches. Per the germline V gene, CDR1 is SGHRS and CDR2 is YFSETQ. The CDR3 totals 15 residues. Here the CDR3 DNA reads TGCGCCAGCAGCAGAACCGGGACAGACCAAGAGACCCAGTACTTC. Protein sequence: CASSRTGTDQETQYF. Filled out from reference TRBV5-1 and TRBJ2-5, the complete variable domain reads KAGVTQTPRYLIKTRGQQVTLSCSPISGHRSVSWYQQTPGQGLQFLFEYFSETQRNKGNFPGRFSGRQFSNSRSEMNVSTLELGDSALYLCASSRTGTDQETQYFGPGTRLLVL.

The V call is TRBV4-1, the J call TRBJ2-4; D is uncertain. Germline V CDR1 and CDR2: MGHRA, YSYEKL. The CDR3 spans 15 residues. The V and J ends lost 1 base and 5 bases respectively, with 12 bases between them. CDR3 sequence (DNA): TGCGCCAGCAGCCAAGTTGATCTAAGCGAAAACATTCAGTACTTC. This gives the protein CASSQVDLSENIQYF.

The rearrangement uses TRBV7-9 and TRBJ2-1, with D unresolved. Germline CDR1 is SEHNR and CDR2 is FQNEAQ (reference sequence). This CDR3 region has 15 residues. Deletions cut 7 bases from V and 6 bases from J, with 19 bases between. The CDR3 nucleotides are TGTGCCAGCATTATAGTGAAACCTACGGGCAATGAGCAGTTCTTC. It codes for CASIIVKPTGNEQFF.

The chain is built from TRBV6-1 and TRBJ2-1; D unresolved. V was clipped by 2 bases and J by 0 bases, with 14 bases between them. CDR3 length: 17 residues. Germline assignment: CDR1 MNHNS and CDR2 SASEGT. The CDR3 loop is CASSEFGVHSSYNEQFF. The CDR3 bases are TGTGCCAGCAGTGAATTTGGGGTTCATAGCTCCTACAATGAGCAGTTCTTC.

The chain links TRBV6-5 to TRBJ2-5; 7 positions agree with TRBD2. There are 15 residues in the CDR3. Looked up from germline, CDR1 is MNHEY and CDR2 is SVGAGI. The V gene end was trimmed by 6 bases and the J gene end by 5 bases; junction bases not matched to a gene: 12. Here the CDR3 reads CASSPGLEGRETQYF. In DNA form, the CDR3 reads TGTGCCAGCAGCCCAGGACTAGAGGGGCGGGAGACCCAGTACTTC.

In regard to this clone: The sample contains more than one DNA sequence encoding this CDR3. The rearrangement joins TRBV5-4 to TRBJ2-5, with a possible D match to TRBD1 (5 bases). The CDR3 spans 12 residues. Per germline, CDR1 SGHNT and CDR2 YYREEE (reference sequence). V gave up 4 bases and J gave up 1 base, with 5 bases separating them. CDR3 nucleotide sequence: TGTGCCAGCAGCAGGGGCCAAGAGACCCAGTACTTC. It specifies CASSRGQETQYF.